This T cell receptor beta chain originates from a study of cytomegalovirus exposure and HLA in healthy donors. Study at large: A previous analysis identified 100 million or so unique TCR beta sequences derived from 180 million or so T cells.

Germline lookup yields CDR1 MNHEY and CDR2 SMNVEV (reference sequence). The V segment lost 4 bases and the J segment 5 bases; nucleotides outside the gene matches: 7. The CDR3 extends over 15 amino acids. The primer mix had 60 Vbeta and 13 Jbeta primers. Data came from immunoSEQ multiplex PCR; TCRdb stores just in-frame clones and leaves some out. The sample holds 95,000 to 150,000 clones, around 70% seen once. This clone was detected only a few times. The sequencing sample was made of PBMCs. The source of this sequence is a middle-aged woman in good health and CMV-seropositive. The gene calls are TRBV27 and TRBJ1-1; TRBD1 aligns across 10 bases. The CDR3 coding sequence is TGTGCCAGCAGTTACAGGGGACAGGGGCTGACTGAAGCTTTCTTT. Translation gives CASSYRGQGLTEAFF.